This entry features one T cell receptor (beta chain) sequence. This sample was included in a study of blood T cell repertoires in COVID-19. On the study more broadly: The analysed material was cDNA or gDNA that came from T cells, B-cell-depleted T cells, or PBMCs.

V lost 6 bases, J lost 5 bases, and 8 bases stayed unmatched. Germline-derived CDR1 and CDR2 are MNHEY and SMNVEV (reference sequence). This CDR3 contains 14 residues. Original processing methods: From reference gene primer amplification, estimates of nucleated cell counts were derived. The table came from immunoSEQ multiplex PCR; TCRdb's copy has only in-frame clones and leaves some out. That table gives V, J and clone size, and the DNA gave D and trimming. The sample shows around 120,000 clones, less than 90% of them seen only once. Sequencing was carried out using peripheral blood. The chain uses TRBV27 and TRBJ2-7; 9 bases agree with TRBD2. The receptor comes from an older man with acute or convalescent COVID-19. In DNA, the CDR3 is TGTGCCAGCAGGAAACATAGCGGGGGCCACGAGCAGTACTTC. Its translation is CASRKHSGGHEQYF.